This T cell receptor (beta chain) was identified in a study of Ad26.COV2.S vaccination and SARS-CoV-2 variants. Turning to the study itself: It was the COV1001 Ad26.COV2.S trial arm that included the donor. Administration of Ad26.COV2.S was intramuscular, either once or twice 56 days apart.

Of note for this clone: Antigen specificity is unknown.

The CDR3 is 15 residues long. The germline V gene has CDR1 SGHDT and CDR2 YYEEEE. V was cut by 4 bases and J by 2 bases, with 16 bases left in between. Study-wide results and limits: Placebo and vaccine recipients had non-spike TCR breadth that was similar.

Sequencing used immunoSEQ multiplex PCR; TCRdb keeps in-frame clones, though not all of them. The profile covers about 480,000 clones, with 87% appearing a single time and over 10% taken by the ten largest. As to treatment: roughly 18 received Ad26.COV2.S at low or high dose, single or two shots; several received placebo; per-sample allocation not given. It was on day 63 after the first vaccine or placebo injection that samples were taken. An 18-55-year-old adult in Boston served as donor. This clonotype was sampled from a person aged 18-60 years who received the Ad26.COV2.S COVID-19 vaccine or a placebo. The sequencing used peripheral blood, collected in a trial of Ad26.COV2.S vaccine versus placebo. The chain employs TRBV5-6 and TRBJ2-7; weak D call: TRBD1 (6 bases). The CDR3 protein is CASSLGQLLTYEQYF. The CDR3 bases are TGTGCCAGCAGCCTCGGACAGCTGCTAACCTACGAGCAGTACTTC.